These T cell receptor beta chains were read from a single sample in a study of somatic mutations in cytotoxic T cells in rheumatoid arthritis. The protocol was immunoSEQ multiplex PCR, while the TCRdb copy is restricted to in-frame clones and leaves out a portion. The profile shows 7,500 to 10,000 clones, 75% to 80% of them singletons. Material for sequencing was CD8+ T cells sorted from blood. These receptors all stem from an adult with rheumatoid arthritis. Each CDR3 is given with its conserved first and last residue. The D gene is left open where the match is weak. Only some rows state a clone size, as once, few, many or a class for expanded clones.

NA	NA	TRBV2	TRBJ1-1	TGTGCCAGCAGTCCTAAAGGTGGTTTTGAAGCTTTCTTT	CASSPKGGFEAFF
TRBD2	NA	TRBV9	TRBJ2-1	TGTGCCAGCAGCCCCCGCGCCAGCGGGGGGCCATACAATGAGCAGTTCTTC	CASSPRASGGPYNEQFF
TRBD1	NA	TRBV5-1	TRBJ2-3	TGCGCCAGCAGCTTGACAGGGGCCAACACAGATACGCAGTATTTT	CASSLTGANTDTQYF
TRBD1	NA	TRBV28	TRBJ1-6	TGTGCCAGCAGTTTATCCCGGGACAGGGATTTTTGGTCACCCCTCCACTTT	CASSLSRDRDFWSPLHF
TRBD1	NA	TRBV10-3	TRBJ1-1	TGTGCCATCATGCCTGGGGACAGGGGGTCCCCGAACACTGAAGCTTTCTTT	CAIMPGDRGSPNTEAFF
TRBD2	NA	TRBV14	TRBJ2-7	TGTGCCAGCAGCCAAGGGGCGCAACGGGAGGGCCCCTCCTACGAGCAGTACTTC	CASSQGAQREGPSYEQYF
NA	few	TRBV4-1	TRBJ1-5	TGCGCCAGCAGCCAATCGGATGGTCAGCCCCAGCATTTT	CASSQSDGQPQHF
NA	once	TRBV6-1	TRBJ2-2	TGTGCCAGCCAGAACGGCCGGCGGAACACCGGGGAGCTGTTTTTT	CASQNGRRNTGELFF
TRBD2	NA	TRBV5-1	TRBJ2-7	TGCGCCAGCGCACCCCAAACTAGCGGGAGAGGCGAGCAGTACTTC	CASAPQTSGRGEQYF
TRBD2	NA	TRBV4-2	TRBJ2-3	TGTGCCAGCAGCCATTCGATTGGGCGGGGGGGCACGGATACGCAGTATTTT	CASSHSIGRGGTDTQYF
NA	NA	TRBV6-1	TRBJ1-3	TGTGCCAGCAGTGTACGCCGGGACACTCGAAACACCATATATTTT	CASSVRRDTRNTIYF
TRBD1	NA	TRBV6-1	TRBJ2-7	TGTGCCAGCAGGATGGACAGGGCGAGCTCCTACGAGCAGTACTTC	CASRMDRASSYEQYF
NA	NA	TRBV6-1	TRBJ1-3	TGTGCCAGCAGTGGGGGGGAGGTCACAGGCGGAAACACCATATATTTT	CASSGGEVTGGNTIYF
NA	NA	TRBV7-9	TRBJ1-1	TGTGCCAGCAGCTTAGAGTCGGGGTTGGTGGGGGACACTGAAGCTTTCTTT	CASSLESGLVGDTEAFF
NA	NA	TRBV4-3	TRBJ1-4	TGCGCCAGCAGCCAGGACTACAGGACAACTTTAAATGAAAAACTGTTTTTT	CASSQDYRTTLNEKLFF
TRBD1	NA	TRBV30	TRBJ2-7	TGTGCCTGGGCTGAGGGACAGGGTGCATTCGAGCAGTACTTC	CAWAEGQGAFEQYF
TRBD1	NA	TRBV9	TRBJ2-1	TGTGCCAGCAGCGACGACAGGGATGAGCAGTTCTTC	CASSDDRDEQFF
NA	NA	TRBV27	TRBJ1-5	TGTGCCAGCAGTTGGGCAGGGAATCAGCCCCAGCATTTT	CASSWAGNQPQHF
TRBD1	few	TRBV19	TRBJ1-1	TGTGCCAGTAGGGCCGGGACAGGGGGCGCGGACACTGAAGCTTTCTTT	CASRAGTGGADTEAFF
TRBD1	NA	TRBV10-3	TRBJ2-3	TGTGCCATCACCCCGAACCTTAGACAGGGGATGGCAGATACGCAGTATTTT	CAITPNLRQGMADTQYF
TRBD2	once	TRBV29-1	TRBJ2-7	TGCAGCGCAAGACTAGCGGAGATGCTCGAGCAGTACTTC	CSARLAEMLEQYF
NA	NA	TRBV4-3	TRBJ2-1	TGCGCCAGCAGCCAAGGACGTGAAAACTCCTACAATGAGCAGTTCTTC	CASSQGRENSYNEQFF
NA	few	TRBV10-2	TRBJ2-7	TGCGCCAGCATCGCACTATCTACCTACGAGCAGTACTTC	CASIALSTYEQYF
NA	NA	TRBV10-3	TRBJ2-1	TGTGCCATCAGAAATGCGGGACTCTCCTACAATGAGCAGTTCTTC	CAIRNAGLSYNEQFF
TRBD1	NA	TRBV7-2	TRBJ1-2	TGTGCCAGCAGCCGGATCGGGACAGCCTATGGCTACACCTTC	CASSRIGTAYGYTF
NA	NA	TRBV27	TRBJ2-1	TGTGCCAGCAGTTTAAGTACTCCGACCTACAATGAGCAGTTCTTC	CASSLSTPTYNEQFF
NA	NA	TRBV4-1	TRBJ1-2	TGCGCCAGCAGCACCGGGACTCCTTCTAACTATGGCTACACCTTC	CASSTGTPSNYGYTF
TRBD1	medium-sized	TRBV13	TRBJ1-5	TGTGCCAGCAGCTCCGGGACAGGTAATGGGCAGCCCCAGCATTTT	CASSSGTGNGQPQHF
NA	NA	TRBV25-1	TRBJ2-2	TGTGCCAGCAGTGAATGGGACACCGGGGAGCTGTTTTTT	CASSEWDTGELFF
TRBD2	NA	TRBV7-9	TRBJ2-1	TGTGCCAGCAGCTCGACTAGCGGGAGTACCTACAATGAGCAGTTCTTC	CASSSTSGSTYNEQFF
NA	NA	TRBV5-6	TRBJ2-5	TGTGCCAGCAGCTTCGGGTCCTCAGAGACCCAGTACTTC	CASSFGSSETQYF
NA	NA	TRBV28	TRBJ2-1	TGTGCCAGCAGTTTCTCGTACAATGAGCAGTTCTTC	CASSFSYNEQFF
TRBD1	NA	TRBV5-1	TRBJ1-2	TGCGCCAGCAGCCCATCGAAACAGGGGGGCCACTATGGCTACACCTTC	CASSPSKQGGHYGYTF
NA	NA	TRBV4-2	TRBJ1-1	TGTGCCAGCAGCCACGCTCTCTCGTTCACTGAAGCTTTCTTT	CASSHALSFTEAFF
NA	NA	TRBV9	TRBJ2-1	TGTGCCAGCAGCGTAGCTTCGAGACCAAGACACAATGAGCAGTTCTTC	CASSVASRPRHNEQFF
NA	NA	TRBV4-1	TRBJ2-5	TGCGCCAGCAGCCAGGACAGCCAAGAGACCCAGTACTTC	CASSQDSQETQYF
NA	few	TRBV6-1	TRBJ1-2	TGTGCCAGCAGGTCAGGGGTTGGCTACACCTTC	CASRSGVGYTF
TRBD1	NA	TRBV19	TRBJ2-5	TGTGCCAGTAGTGATGGACAGGGGGCAACCCAGTACTTC	CASSDGQGATQYF
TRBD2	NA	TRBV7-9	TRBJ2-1	TGTGCCAGCAGAGAAAATAGCGGGGGAGGGAACAATGAGCAGTTCTTC	CASRENSGGGNNEQFF
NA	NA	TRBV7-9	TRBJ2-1	TGTGCCAGCAGCTTAGGGGACCAACAAGAGCAGTTCTTC	CASSLGDQQEQFF
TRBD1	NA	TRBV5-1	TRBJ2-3	TGCGCCAGCAGGCCTGGGGACAGGGTTGCAGATACGCAGTATTTT	CASRPGDRVADTQYF
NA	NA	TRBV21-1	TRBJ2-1	TGTGCCAGCAGCAACCTTGGACTAGCGGGGCCCAATGAGCAGTTCTTC	CASSNLGLAGPNEQFF
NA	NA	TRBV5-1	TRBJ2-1	TGCGCCAGCAGCAGAATCAGTAGCAATGAGCAGTTCTTC	CASSRISSNEQFF
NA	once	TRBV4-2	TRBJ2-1	TGTGCCAGCAGCCAAGATAGGAGCGTCAATGAGCAGTTCTTC	CASSQDRSVNEQFF
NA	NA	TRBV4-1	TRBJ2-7	TGCGCCAGCAGCCCACAGGAGGTGTCCTACGAGCAGTACTTC	CASSPQEVSYEQYF
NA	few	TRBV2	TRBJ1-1	TGTGCCAGCGACCCTCGGGGCAGGGAAGGGTACACTGAAGCTTTCTTT	CASDPRGREGYTEAFF
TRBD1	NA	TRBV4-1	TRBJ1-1	TGCGCCAGCAGCCAAGGGAGGGGGCGGGACACTGAAGCTTTCTTT	CASSQGRGRDTEAFF
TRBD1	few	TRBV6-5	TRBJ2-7	TGTGCCAGCAGGATGGACAGGGCGAGCTCCTACGAGCAGTACTTC	CASRMDRASSYEQYF